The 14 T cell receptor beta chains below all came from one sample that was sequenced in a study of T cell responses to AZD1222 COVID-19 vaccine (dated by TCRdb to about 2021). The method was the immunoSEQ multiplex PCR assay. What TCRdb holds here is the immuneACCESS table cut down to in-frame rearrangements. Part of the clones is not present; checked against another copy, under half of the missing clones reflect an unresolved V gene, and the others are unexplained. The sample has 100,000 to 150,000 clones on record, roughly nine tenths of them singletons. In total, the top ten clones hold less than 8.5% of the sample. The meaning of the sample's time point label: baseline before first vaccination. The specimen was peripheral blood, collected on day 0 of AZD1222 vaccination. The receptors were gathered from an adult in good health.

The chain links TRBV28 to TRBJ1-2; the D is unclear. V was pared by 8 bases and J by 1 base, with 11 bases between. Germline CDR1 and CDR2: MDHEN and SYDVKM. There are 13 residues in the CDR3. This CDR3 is CASRLDHNYGYTF. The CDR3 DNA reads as TGTGCCAGCCGGCTGGACCATAACTATGGCTACACCTTC.

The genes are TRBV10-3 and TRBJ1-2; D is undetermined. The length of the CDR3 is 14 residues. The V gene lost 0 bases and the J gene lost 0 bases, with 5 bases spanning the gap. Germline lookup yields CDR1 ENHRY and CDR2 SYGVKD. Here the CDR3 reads CAISESRANYGYTF. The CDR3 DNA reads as TGTGCCATCAGTGAGTCAAGGGCTAACTATGGCTACACCTTC.

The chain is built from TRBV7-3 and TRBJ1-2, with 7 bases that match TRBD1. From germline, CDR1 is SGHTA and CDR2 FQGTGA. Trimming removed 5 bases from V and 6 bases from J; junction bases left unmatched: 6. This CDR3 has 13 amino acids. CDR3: CASSHSTGNGYTF. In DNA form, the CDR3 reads TGTGCCAGCAGCCATTCGACAGGGAATGGCTACACCTTC.

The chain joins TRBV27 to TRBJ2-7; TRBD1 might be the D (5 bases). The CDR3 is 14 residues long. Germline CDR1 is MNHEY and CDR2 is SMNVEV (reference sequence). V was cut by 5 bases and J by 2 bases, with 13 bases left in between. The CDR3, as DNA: TGTGCCAGCAGTCCCGGACATGCCCCCTACGAGCAGTACTTC. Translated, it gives CASSPGHAPYEQYF.

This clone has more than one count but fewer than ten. CDR3 DNA: TGTGCCAGCAGTGAAGAAACCGGACAGGGAGGTGAAAAACTGTTTTTT. Translating gives CASSEETGQGGEKLFF. The J gene is TRBJ1-4, the V gene TRBV6-1; 8 nucleotides match TRBD1. Losses at the gene ends were 1 base for V and 7 bases for J; bases not matched to a gene: 8. Germline V gene data show CDR1 as MNHNS and CDR2 as SASEGT. CDR3 length: 16 amino acids.

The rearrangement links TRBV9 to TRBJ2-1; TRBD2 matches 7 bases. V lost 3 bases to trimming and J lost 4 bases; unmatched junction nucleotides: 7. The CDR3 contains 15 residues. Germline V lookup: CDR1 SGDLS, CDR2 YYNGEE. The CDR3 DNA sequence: TGTGCCAGCAGCGAACTAGCGCCGGATTACAATGAGCAGTTCTTC. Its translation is CASSELAPDYNEQFF.

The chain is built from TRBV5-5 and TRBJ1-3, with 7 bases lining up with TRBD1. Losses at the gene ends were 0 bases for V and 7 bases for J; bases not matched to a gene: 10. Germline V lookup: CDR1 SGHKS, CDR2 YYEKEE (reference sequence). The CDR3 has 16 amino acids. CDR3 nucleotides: TGTGCCAGCAGCTTGGAGGGGGCCCTTCGATCTAACACCATATATTTT. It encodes CASSLEGALRSNTIYF.

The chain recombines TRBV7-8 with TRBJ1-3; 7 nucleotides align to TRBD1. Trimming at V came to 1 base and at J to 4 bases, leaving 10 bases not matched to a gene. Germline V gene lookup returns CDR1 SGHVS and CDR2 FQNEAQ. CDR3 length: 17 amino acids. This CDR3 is CASSLGKLGTDGNTIYF. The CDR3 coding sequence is TGTGCCAGCAGCTTAGGAAAGTTGGGGACAGACGGAAACACCATATATTTT.

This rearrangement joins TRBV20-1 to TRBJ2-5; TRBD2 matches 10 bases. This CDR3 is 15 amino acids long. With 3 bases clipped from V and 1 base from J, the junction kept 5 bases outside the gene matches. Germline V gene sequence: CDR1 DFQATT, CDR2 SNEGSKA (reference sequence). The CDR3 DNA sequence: TGCAGTGCTAGTCCCCTAGCGGGGGCCCAAGAGACCCAGTACTTC. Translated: CSASPLAGAQETQYF.

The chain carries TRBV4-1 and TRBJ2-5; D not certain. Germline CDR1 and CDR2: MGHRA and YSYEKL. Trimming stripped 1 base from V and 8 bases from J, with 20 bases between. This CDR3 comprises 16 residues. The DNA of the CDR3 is TGCGCCAGCAGCCAAGGGCTTCGGGTCCCATATGAAACCCAGTACTTC. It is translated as CASSQGLRVPYETQYF.

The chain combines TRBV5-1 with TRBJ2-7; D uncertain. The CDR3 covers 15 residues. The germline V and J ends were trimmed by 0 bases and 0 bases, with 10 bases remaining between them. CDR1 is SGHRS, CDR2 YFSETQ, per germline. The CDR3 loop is CASSLGGISSYEQYF. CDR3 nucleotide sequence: TGCGCCAGCAGCTTGGGAGGCATCAGCTCCTACGAGCAGTACTTC.

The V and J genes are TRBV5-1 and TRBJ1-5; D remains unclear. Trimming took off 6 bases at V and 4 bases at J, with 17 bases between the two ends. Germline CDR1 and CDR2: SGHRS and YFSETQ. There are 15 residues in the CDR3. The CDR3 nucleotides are TGCGCCAGCAAACGGGATCCCCTTAGGAATCAGCCCCAGCATTTT. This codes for CASKRDPLRNQPQHF.

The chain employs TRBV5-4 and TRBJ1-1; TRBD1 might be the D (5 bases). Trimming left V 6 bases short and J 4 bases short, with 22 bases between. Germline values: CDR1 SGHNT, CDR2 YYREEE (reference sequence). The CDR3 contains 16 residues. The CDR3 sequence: CASNPSGVGGGTEAFF. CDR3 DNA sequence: TGTGCCAGCAACCCTTCGGGGGTGGGGGGTGGCACTGAAGCTTTCTTT.

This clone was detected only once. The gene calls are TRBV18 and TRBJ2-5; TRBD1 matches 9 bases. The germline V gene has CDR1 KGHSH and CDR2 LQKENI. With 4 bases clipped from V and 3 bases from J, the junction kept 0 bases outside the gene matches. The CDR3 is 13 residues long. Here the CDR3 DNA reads TGTGCCAGCTCACGGGACAGGGAAGAGACCCAGTACTTC. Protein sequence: CASSRDREETQYF.